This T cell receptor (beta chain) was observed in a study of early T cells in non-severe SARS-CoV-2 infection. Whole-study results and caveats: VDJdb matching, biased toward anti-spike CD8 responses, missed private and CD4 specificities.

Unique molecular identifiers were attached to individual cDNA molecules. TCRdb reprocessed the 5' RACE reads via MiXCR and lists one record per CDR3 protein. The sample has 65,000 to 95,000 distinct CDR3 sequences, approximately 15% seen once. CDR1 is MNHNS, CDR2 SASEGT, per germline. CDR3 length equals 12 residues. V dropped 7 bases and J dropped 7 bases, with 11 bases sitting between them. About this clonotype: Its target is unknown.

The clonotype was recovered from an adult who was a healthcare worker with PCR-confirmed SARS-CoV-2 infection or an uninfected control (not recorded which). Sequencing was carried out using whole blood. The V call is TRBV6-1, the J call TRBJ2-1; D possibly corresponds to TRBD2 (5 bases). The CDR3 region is CASTGSGNEQFF. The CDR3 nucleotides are TGTGCCAGCACGGGGAGTGGTAATGAGCAGTTCTTC.